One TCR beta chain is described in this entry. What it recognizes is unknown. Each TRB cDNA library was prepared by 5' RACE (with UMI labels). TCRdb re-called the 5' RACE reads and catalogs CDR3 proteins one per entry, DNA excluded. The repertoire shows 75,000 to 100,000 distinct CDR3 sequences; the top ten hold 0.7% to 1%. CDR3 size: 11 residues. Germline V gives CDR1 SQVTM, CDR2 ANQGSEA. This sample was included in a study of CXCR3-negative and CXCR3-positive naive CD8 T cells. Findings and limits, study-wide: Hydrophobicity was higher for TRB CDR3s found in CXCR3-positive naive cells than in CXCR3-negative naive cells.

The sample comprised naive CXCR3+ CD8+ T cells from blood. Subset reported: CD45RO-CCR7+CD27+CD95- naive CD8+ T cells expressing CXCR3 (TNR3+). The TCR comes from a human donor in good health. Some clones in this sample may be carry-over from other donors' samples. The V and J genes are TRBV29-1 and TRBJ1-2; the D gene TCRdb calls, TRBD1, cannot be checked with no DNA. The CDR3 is CSADRGYGYTF.